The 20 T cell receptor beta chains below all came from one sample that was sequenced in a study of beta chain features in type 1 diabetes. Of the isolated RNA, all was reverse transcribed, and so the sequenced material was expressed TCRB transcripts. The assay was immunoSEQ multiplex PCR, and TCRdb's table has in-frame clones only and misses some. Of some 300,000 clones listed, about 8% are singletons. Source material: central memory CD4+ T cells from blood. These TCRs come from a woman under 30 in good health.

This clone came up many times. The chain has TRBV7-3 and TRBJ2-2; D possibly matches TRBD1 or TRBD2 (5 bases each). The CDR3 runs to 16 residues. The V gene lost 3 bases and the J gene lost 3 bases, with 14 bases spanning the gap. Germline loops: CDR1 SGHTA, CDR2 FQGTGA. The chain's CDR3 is CASSFSGTSDTGELFF. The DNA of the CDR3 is TGTGCCAGCAGCTTTTCGGGGACCTCGGACACCGGGGAGCTGTTTTTT.

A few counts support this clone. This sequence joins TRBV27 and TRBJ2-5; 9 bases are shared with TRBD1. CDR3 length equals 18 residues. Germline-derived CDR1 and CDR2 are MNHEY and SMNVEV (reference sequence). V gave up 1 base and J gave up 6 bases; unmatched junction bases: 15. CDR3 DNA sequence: TGTGCCAGCAGTTTATTCGGGGTGGTTGGACAGGGGAAGAAGACCCAGTACTTC. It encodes CASSLFGVVGQGKKTQYF.

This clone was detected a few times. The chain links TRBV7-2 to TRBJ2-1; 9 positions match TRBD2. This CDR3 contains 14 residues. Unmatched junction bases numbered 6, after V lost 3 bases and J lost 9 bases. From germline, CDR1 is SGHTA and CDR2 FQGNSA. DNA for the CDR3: TGTGCCAGCAGCTTCTTAGCGGGAGTGGGTGAGCAGTTCTTC. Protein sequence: CASSFLAGVGEQFF. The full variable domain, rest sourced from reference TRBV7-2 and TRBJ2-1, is GAGVSQSPSNKVTEKGKDVELRCDPISGHTALYWYRQSLGQGLEFLIYFQGNSAPDKSGLPSDRFSAERTGGSVSTLTIQRTQQEDSAVYLCASSFLAGVGEQFFGPGTRLTVL.

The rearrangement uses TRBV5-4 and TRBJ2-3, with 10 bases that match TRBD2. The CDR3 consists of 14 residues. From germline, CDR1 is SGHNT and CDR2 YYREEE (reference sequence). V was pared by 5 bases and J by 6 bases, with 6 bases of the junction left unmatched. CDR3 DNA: TGTGCCAGCAGGTCCACTAGCGGGGCGGATACGCAGTATTTT. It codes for CASRSTSGADTQYF.

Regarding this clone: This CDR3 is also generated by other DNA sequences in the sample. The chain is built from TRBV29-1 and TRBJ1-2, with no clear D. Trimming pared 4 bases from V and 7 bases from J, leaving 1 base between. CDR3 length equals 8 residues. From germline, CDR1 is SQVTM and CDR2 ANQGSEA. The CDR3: CSVGGYTF. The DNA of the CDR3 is TGCAGCGTTGGTGGCTACACCTTC.

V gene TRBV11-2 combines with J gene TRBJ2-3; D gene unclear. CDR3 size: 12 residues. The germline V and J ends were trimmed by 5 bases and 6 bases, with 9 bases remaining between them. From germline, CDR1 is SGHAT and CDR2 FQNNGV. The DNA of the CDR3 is TGTGCCAGCAGCCTCAATCGGGATACGCAGTATTTT. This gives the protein CASSLNRDTQYF. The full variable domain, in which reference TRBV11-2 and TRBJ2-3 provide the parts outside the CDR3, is EAGVAQSPRYKIIEKRQSVAFWCNPISGHATLYWYQQILGQGPKLLIQFQNNGVVDDSQLPKDRFSAERLKGVDSTLKIQPAKLEDSAVYLCASSLNRDTQYFGPGTRLTVL.

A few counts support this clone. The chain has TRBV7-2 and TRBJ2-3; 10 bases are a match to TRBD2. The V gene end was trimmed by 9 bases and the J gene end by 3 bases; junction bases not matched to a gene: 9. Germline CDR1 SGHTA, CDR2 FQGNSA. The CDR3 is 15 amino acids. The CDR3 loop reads CASRASGLATDTQYF. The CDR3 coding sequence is TGTGCCAGTCGCGCTTCGGGACTAGCGACAGATACGCAGTATTTT.

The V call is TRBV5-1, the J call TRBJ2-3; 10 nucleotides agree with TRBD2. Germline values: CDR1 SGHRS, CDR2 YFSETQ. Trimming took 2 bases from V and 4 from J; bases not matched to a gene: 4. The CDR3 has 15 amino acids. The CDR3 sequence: CASSFIAGGADTQYF. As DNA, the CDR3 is TGCGCCAGCAGCTTCATAGCGGGGGGCGCAGATACGCAGTATTTT.

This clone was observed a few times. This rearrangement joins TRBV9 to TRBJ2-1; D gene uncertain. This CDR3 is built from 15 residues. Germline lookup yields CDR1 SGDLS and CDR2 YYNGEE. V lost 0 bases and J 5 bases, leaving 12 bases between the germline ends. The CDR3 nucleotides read TGTGCCAGCAGCGTAGGGGGAAACACGCACAATGAGCAGTTCTTC. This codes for CASSVGGNTHNEQFF.

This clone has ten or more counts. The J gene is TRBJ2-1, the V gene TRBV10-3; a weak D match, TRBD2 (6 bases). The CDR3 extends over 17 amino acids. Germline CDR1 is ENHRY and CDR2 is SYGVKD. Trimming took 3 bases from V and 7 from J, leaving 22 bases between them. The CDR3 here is CAISEPGDFQGVNEQFF. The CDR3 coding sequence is TGTGCCATCAGTGAACCTGGGGACTTCCAAGGGGTAAATGAGCAGTTCTTC.

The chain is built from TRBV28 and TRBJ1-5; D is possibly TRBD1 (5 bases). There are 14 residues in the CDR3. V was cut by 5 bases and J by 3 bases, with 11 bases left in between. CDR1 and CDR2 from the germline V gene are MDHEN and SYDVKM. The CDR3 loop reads CASSPDSNNQPQHF. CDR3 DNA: TGTGCCAGCAGTCCCGACAGCAACAATCAGCCCCAGCATTTT.

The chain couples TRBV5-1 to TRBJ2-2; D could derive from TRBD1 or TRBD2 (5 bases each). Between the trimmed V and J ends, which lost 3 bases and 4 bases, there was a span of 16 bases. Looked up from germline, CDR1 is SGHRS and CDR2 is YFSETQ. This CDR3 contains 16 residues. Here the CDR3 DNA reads TGCGCCAGCAGCTCCCCGGGACCCCGGATCACCGGGGAGCTGTTTTTT. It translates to CASSSPGPRITGELFF.

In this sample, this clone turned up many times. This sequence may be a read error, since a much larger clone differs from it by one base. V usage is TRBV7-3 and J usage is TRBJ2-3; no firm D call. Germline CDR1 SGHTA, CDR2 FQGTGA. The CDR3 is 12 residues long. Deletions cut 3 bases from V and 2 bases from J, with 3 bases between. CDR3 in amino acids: CASSFDTDTQYF. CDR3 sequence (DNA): TGTGCCAGCAGCTTTGACACAGATACGCAGTATTTT.

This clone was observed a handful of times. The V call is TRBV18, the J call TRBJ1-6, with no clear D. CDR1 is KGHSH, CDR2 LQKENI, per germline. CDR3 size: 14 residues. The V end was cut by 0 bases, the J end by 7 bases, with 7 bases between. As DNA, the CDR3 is TGTGCCAGCTCACCACCGTCTCCGAATTCACCCCTCCACTTT. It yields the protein CASSPPSPNSPLHF.

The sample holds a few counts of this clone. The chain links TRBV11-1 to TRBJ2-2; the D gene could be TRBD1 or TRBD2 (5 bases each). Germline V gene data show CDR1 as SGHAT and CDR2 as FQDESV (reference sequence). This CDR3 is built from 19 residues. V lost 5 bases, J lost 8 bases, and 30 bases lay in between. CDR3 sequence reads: CASSTRLLGGRTPAGELFF. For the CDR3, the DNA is TGTGCCAGCAGCACCCGCCTTCTTGGGGGTAGGACGCCGGCGGGGGAGCTGTTTTTT.

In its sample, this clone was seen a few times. DNA of the CDR3: TGTGCCAGTACGCGTTCAAGCACAGATACGCAGTATTTT. It yields the protein CASTRSSTDTQYF. The chain links TRBV19 to TRBJ2-3; D is unresolved. Between the trimmed V and J ends, which lost 7 bases and 0 bases, there was a span of 8 bases. The CDR3 consists of 13 residues. Germline lookup yields CDR1 LNHDA and CDR2 SQIVND (reference sequence).

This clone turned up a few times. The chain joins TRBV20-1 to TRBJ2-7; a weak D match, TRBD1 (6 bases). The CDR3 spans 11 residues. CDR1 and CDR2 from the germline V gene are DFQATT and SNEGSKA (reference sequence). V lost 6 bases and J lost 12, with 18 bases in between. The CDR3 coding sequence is TGCAGTGCAACCCGACAGGCCCGTCGGTACTTC. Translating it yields CSATRQARRYF.

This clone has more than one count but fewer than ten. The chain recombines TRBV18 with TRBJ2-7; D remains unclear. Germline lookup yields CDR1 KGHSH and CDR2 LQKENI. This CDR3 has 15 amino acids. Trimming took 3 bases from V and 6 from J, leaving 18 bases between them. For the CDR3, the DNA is TGTGCCAGCTCACCCCCTGGCCGTGGTAGTGGCGAGCAGTACTTC. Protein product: CASSPPGRGSGEQYF.

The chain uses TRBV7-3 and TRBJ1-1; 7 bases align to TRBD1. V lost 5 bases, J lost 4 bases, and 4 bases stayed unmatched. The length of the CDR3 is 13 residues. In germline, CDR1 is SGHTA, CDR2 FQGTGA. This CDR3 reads CASSLDRATEAFF. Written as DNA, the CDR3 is TGTGCCAGCAGCCTCGACAGGGCCACTGAAGCTTTCTTT.

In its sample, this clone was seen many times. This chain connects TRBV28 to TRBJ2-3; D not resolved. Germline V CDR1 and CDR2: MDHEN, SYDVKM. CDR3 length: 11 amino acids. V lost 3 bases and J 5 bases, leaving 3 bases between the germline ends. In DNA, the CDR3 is TGTGCCAGCAGTTTGCAAGATACGCAGTATTTT. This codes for CASSLQDTQYF.